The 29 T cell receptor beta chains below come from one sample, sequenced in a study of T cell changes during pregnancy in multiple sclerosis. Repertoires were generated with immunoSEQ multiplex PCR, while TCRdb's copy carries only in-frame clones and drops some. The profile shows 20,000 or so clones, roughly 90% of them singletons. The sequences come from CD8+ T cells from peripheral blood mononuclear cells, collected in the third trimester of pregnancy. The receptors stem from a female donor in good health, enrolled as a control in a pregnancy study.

DNA for the CDR3: TGTGCCAGCAGCGGACAGGAACCCTACGAGCAGTACTTC. The encoded protein is CASSGQEPYEQYF. The V call is TRBV7-9, the J call TRBJ2-7; 7 nucleotides line up with TRBD1. This CDR3 spans 13 amino acids. Looked up from germline, CDR1 is SEHNR and CDR2 is FQNEAQ (reference sequence). V lost 5 bases to trimming and J lost 2 bases; unmatched junction nucleotides: 3.

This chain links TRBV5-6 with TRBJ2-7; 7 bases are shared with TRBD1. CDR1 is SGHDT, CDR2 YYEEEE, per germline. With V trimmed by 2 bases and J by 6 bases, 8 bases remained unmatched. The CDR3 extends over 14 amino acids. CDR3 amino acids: CASSLMRGLPEQYF. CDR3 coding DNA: TGTGCCAGCAGCTTAATGAGGGGGCTGCCCGAGCAGTACTTC.

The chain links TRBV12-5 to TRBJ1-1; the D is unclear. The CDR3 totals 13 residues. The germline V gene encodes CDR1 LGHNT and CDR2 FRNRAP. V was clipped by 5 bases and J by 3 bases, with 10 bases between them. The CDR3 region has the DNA TGTGCTAGTGGTCCAGTTCGCTACACTGAAGCTTTCTTT. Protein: CASGPVRYTEAFF.

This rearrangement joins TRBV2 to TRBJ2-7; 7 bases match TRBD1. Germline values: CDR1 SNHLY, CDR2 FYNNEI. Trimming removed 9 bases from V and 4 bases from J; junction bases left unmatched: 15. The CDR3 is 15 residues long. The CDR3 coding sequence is TGTGCCAGTACTCAAGGGGGACAGCCTAAATACGAGCAGTACTTC. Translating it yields CASTQGGQPKYEQYF.

CDR3 sequence reads: CASSSASSGNQPQHF. CDR3 in DNA: TGTGCCAGCAGTTCGGCCTCATCAGGGAATCAGCCCCAGCATTTT. This chain joins TRBV6-5 and TRBJ1-5; weak D call: TRBD1 (5 bases). Germline V gene data show CDR1 as MNHEY and CDR2 as SVGAGI. With 4 bases removed from V and 4 bases from J, the gap between germline ends came to 14 bases. The CDR3 runs 15 residues.

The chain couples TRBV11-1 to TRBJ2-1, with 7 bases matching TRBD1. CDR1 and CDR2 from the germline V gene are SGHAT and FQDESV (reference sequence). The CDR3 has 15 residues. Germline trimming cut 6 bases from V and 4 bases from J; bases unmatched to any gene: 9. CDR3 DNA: TGTGCCAGCAGGTATCGGGACAGCGTTTACAATGAGCAGTTCTTC. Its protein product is CASRYRDSVYNEQFF.

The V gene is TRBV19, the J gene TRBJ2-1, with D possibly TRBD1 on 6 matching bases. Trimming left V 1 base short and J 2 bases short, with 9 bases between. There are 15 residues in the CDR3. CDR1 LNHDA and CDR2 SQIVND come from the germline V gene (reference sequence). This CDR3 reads CASSIVRGTYNEQFF. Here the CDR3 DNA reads TGTGCCAGTAGTATAGTAAGGGGGACCTACAATGAGCAGTTCTTC.

In DNA form, the CDR3 reads TGCGCCAGCACACTAGCGGGGGGGCCTAGGGATGAGCAGTTCTTC. Its translation is CASTLAGGPRDEQFF. The gene calls are TRBV5-1 and TRBJ2-1, with TRBD2 identical over 13 bases. Germline-derived CDR1 and CDR2 are SGHRS and YFSETQ. The trim removed 6 bases at V and 8 bases at J, leaving 8 bases unmatched. The CDR3 has 15 amino acids.

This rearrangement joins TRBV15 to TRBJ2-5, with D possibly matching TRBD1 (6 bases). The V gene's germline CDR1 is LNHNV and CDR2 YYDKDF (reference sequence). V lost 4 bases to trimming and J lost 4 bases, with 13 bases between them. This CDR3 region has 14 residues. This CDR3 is CATSTLDSRETQYF. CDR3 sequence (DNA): TGTGCCACCAGCACCCTGGACAGTAGAGAGACCCAGTACTTC. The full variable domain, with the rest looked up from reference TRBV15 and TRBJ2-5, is DAMVIQNPRYQVTQFGKPVTLSCSQTLNHNVMYWYQQKSSQAPKLLFHYYDKDFNNEADTPDNFQSRRPNTSFCFLDIRSPGLGDTAMYLCATSTLDSRETQYFGPGTRLLVL.

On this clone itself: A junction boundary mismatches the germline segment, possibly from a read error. The CDR3 reads CATSWTVQEIQYF. The CDR3 DNA reads TGTGCCACCAGCTGGACAGTCCAAGAGATCCAGTACTTC. The rearrangement uses TRBV15 and TRBJ2-5; D perhaps matches TRBD1 (6 bases). Germline V CDR1 and CDR2: LNHNV, YYDKDF (reference sequence). The CDR3 sequence is 13 residues long.

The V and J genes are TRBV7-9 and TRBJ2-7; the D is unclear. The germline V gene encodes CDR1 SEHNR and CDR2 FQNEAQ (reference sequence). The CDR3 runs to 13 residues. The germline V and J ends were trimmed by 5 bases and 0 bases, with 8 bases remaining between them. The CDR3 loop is CASSATSSYEQYF. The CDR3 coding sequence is TGTGCCAGCAGCGCCACCAGCTCCTACGAGCAGTACTTC.

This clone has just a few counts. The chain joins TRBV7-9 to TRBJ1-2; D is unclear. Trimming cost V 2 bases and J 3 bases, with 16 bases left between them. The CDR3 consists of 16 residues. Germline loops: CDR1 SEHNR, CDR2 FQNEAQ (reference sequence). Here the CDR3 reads CASSLYSETTDYGYTF. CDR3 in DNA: TGTGCCAGCAGCTTATATTCCGAGACAACCGACTATGGCTACACCTTC. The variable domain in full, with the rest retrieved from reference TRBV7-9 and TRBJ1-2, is DTGVSQNPRHKITKRGQNVTFRCDPISEHNRLYWYRQTLGQGPEFLTYFQNEAQLEKSRLLSDRFSAERPKGSFSTLEIQRTEQGDSAMYLCASSLYSETTDYGYTFGSGTRLTVV.

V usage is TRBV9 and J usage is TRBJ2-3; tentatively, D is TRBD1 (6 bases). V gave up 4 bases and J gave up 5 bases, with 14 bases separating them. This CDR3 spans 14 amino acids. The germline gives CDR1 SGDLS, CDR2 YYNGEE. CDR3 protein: CASSPFEGGDTQYF. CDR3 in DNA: TGTGCCAGCAGCCCCTTCGAAGGGGGAGATACGCAGTATTTT.

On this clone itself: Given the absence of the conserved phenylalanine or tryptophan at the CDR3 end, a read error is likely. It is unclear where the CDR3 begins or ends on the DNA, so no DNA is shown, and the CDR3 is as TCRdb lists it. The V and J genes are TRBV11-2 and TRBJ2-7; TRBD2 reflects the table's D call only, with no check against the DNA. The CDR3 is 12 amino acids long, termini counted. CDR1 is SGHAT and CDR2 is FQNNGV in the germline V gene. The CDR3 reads CASSSYSGGLAP.

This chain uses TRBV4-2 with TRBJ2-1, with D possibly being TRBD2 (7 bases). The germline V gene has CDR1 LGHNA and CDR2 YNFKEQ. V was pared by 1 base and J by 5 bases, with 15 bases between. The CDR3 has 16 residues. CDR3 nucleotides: TGTGCCAGCAGCCAAGTTGGGCGGGGGCTCCACAATGAGCAGTTCTTC. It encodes CASSQVGRGLHNEQFF.

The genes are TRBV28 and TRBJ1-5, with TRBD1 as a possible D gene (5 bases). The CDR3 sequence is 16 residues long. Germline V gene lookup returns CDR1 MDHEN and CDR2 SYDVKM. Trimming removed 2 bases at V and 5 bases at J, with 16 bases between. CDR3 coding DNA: TGTGCCAGCAGTTTACGCGGGGGTGGGTGGGATCAGCCCCAGCATTTT. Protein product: CASSLRGGGWDQPQHF.

CDR3 protein: CASSHRWTENTEAFF. The CDR3 nucleotides read TGCGCCAGCAGCCACCGCTGGACAGAGAACACTGAAGCTTTCTTT. This chain links TRBV4-1 with TRBJ1-1; the D gene is possibly TRBD1 (6 bases). CDR1 and CDR2 (germline): MGHRA, YSYEKL. Trimming stripped 3 bases from V and 1 base from J, with 12 bases between. The CDR3 totals 15 residues.

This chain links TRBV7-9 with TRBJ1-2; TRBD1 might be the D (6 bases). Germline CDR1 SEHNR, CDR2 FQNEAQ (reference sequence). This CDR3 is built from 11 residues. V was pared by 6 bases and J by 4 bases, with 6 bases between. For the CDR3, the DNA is TGTGCCAGCAGGGACAGCTATGGCTACACCTTC. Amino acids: CASRDSYGYTF.

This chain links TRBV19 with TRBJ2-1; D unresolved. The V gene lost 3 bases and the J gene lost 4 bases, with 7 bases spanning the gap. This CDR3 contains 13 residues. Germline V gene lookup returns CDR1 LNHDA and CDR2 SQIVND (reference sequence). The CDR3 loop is CASSITSYNEQFF. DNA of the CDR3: TGTGCCAGTAGTATTACCAGTTACAATGAGCAGTTCTTC.

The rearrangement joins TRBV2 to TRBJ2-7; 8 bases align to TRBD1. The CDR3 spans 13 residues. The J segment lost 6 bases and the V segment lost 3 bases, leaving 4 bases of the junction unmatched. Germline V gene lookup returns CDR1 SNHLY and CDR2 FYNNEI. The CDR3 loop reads CASSEGGQVEQYF. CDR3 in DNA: TGTGCCAGCAGTGAGGGGGGACAGGTCGAGCAGTACTTC.

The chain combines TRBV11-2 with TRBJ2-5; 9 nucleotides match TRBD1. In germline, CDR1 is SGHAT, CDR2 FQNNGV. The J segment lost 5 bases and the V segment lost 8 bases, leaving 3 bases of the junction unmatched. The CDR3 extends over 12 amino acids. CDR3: CASRDRGETQYF. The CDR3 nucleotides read TGTGCCAGCCGTGACAGGGGGGAGACCCAGTACTTC.

The CDR3 region has the DNA TGTGCCAGTAGCTCCCGACTAGACCACAGAGATACGCAGTATTTT. Its protein is CASSSRLDHRDTQYF. The chain employs TRBV19 and TRBJ2-3; possible D gene TRBD2, 6 bases. Between the trimmed V and J ends, which lost 6 bases and 5 bases, there was a span of 18 bases. The CDR3 totals 15 residues. CDR1 and CDR2 from the germline V gene are LNHDA and SQIVND (reference sequence).

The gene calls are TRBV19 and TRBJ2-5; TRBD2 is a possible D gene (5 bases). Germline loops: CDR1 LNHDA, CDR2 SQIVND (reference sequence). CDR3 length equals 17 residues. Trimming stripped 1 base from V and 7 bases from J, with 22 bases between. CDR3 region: CASSIAYPEAPGGTQYF. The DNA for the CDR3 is TGTGCCAGTAGTATAGCCTATCCGGAGGCCCCAGGAGGGACCCAGTACTTC.

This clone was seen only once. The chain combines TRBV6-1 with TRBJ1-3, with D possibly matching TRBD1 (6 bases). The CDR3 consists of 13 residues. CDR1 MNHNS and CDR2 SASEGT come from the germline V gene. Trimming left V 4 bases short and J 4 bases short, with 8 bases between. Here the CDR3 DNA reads TGTGCCAGCAGTGGTGGACAGGGAAACACCATATATTTT. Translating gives CASSGGQGNTIYF.

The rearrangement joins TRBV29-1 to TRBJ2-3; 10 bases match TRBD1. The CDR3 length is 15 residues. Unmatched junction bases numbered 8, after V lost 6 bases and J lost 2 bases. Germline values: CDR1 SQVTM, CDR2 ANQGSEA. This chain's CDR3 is CSVVGTGENTDTQYF. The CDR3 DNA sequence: TGCAGCGTCGTCGGGACAGGGGAGAACACAGATACGCAGTATTTT.

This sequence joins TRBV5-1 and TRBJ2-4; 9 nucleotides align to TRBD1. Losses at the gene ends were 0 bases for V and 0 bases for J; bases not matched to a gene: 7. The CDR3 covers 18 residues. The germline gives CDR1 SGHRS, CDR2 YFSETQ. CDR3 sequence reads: CASSLGGTGSIAKNIQYF. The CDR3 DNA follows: TGCGCCAGCAGCTTGGGCGGGACAGGGTCGATAGCCAAAAACATTCAGTACTTC.

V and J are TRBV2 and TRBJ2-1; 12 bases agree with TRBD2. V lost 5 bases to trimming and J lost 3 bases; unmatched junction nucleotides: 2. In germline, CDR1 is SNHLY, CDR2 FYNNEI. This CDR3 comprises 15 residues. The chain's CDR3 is CASSRTSGDYNEQFF. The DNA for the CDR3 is TGTGCCAGCAGTCGGACTAGCGGGGACTACAATGAGCAGTTCTTC.

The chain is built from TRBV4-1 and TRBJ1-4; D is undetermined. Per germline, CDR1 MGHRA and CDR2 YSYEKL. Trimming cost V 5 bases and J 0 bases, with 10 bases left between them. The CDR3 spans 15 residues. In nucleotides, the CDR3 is TGCGCCAGCAGCTCGAGCCGAGCAACTAATGAAAAACTGTTTTTT. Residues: CASSSSRATNEKLFF.

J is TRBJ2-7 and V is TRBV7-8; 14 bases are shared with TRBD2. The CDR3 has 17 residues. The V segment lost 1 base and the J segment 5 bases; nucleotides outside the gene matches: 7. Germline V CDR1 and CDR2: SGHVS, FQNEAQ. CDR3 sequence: CASSLVPEGLAGDEQYF. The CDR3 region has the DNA TGTGCCAGCAGCTTAGTGCCGGAGGGACTAGCGGGAGACGAGCAGTACTTC.